This T cell receptor beta chain derives from a study of blood T cell repertoires in COVID-19. Study-wide background: The samples span acute and convalescent COVID-19 from the United States, Italy and Spain.

This clone was counted a few times. Profiled with immunoSEQ multiplex PCR; TCRdb holds only in-frame clones, not every one. The sample has fewer than 200,000 clones, 76% seen once. The sequencing input was peripheral blood. This clonotype originated in a woman aged 50 to 65 with active or convalescent COVID-19.

Written as DNA, the CDR3 is TGCGCCAGCAGCTTACAGGGGCTCGTCGGCGACACTGAAGCTTTCTTT. Amino acid sequence: CASSLQGLVGDTEAFF. The genes are TRBV5-1 and TRBJ1-1, with 7 positions matching TRBD1. The V gene end was trimmed by 2 bases and the J gene end by 3 bases; junction bases not matched to a gene: 10. The CDR3 spans 16 residues. In germline, CDR1 is SGHRS, CDR2 YFSETQ.